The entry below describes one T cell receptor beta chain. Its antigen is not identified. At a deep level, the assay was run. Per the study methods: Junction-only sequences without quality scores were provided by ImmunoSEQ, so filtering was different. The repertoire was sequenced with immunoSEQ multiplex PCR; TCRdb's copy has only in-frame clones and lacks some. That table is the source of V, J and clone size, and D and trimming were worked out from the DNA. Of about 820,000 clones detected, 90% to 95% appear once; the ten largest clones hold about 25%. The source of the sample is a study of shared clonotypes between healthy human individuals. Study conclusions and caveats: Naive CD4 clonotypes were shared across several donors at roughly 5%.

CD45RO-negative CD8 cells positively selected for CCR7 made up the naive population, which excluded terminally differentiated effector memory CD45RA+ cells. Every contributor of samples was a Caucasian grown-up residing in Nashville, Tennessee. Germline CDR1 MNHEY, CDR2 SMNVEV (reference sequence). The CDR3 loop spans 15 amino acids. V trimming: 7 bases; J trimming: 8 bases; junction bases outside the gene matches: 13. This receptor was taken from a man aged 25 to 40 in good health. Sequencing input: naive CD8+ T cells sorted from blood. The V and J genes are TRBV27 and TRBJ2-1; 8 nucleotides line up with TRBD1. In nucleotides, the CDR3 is TGTGCCAGCAACTTAATCGGACAGGGCTCAGATGAGCAGTTCTTC. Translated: CASNLIGQGSDEQFF.